These 14 T cell receptor beta chains share one sample of origin, sequenced in a study of cytomegalovirus exposure and HLA in healthy donors. In the PCR, 60 Vbeta and 13 Jbeta primers were used. Sequenced by immunoSEQ multiplex PCR; TCRdb stores in-frame clones only, minus some. The data hold about 130,000 clones, with around 79% observed a single time. The sequenced material came from PBMCs. Every receptor here comes from a woman in her thirties or forties in good health and CMV-seropositive.

This clone has only one observation. The chain carries TRBV18 and TRBJ2-5; D may be TRBD2 (5 bases). V dropped 6 bases and J dropped 7 bases, with 21 bases sitting between them. This CDR3 region has 15 residues. Per germline, CDR1 KGHSH and CDR2 LQKENI. As DNA, the CDR3 is TGTGCCAGCTCGACCGACTCGCTAGCCGGGTCGACCCAGTACTTC. This translates into CASSTDSLAGSTQYF.

The V call is TRBV14, the J call TRBJ1-6; 7 bases are a match to TRBD1. The germline V gene has CDR1 SGHDN and CDR2 FVKESK. The ends lost 3 bases at V and 7 bases at J; junction bases unmatched: 3. The CDR3 has 14 amino acids. The CDR3 nucleotides are TGTGCCAGCAGCCAGACAGGGAGGAATTCACCCCTCCACTTT. This sequence encodes CASSQTGRNSPLHF.

As concerns this clone: A read error may account for a junction end that differs from germline. The chain uses TRBV7-9 and TRBJ2-1; TRBD2 matches at 8 bases. The CDR3 runs to 13 residues. Germline values: CDR1 SEHNR, CDR2 FQNEAQ (reference sequence). The CDR3 region has the DNA TGTTCCAGCAGCTTCACGGGGGGGTATGAGCAGTTCTTC. Its translation is CSSSFTGGYEQFF.

This chain links TRBV7-2 with TRBJ2-5; D uncertain. Gene TRBJ2-7 matches the end of the DNA better, so the J call may be wrong. Germline assignment: CDR1 SGHTA and CDR2 FQGNSA. The CDR3 spans 12 residues. The CDR3 sequence: CASSESSYEQYF. DNA for the CDR3: TGTGCCAGCAGCGAGAGCTCCTACGAGCAGTACTTC.

The rearrangement joins TRBV7-8 to TRBJ2-7; 8 bases line up with TRBD2. The CDR3 totals 14 residues. Germline CDR1 reads SGHVS; CDR2 reads FQNEAQ. Unmatched junction bases numbered 3, after V lost 3 bases and J lost 2 bases. The CDR3: CASSFGGGPYEQYF. CDR3 DNA sequence: TGTGCCAGCAGCTTTGGCGGGGGGCCCTACGAGCAGTACTTC.

The chain recombines TRBV10-3 with TRBJ2-6; 7 bases fit TRBD1. Germline CDR1 is ENHRY and CDR2 is SYGVKD. J was trimmed by 0 bases and V by 3 bases; bases with no gene match: 14. This CDR3 region has 20 residues. CDR3 protein: CAISDWFRGTAASGANVLTF. In nucleotides, the CDR3 is TGTGCCATCAGTGATTGGTTTCGTGGGACAGCTGCCTCTGGGGCCAACGTCCTGACTTTC.

The chain recombines TRBV10-3 with TRBJ2-3; 13 bases are a match to TRBD2. Trimming at V came to 5 bases and at J to 2 bases, leaving 13 bases not matched to a gene. Germline V CDR1 and CDR2: ENHRY, SYGVKD. The CDR3 is 19 residues long. CDR3 DNA sequence: TGTGCCATCAGTACGACTAGCGGGGGGCTAGGGCTCAACACAGATACGCAGTATTTT. It translates to CAISTTSGGLGLNTDTQYF.

The genes are TRBV5-1 and TRBJ2-1; TRBD2 agrees at 8 bases. This CDR3 has 12 amino acids. V dropped 0 bases and J dropped 12; count of bases not matched to a gene: 2. Germline CDR1 reads SGHRS; CDR2 reads YFSETQ. This chain's CDR3 is CASSLGLAGQFF. The CDR3 DNA is TGCGCCAGCAGCTTGGGGCTAGCGGGGCAGTTCTTC.

This clone has more than one count but fewer than ten. This chain joins TRBV11-3 and TRBJ1-5, with a weak D call TRBD1 (6 bases). Deletions cut 3 bases from V and 4 bases from J, with 16 bases between. Germline values: CDR1 SGHNT, CDR2 YENEEA. The CDR3 is made up of 16 amino acids. In nucleotides, the CDR3 is TGTGCCAGCAGCTTGGGTCATGACAGGAGGAATCAGCCCCAGCATTTT. Translating it yields CASSLGHDRRNQPQHF.

The rearrangement joins TRBV19 to TRBJ1-2; D unclear. The CDR3 has 18 residues. The germline V gene has CDR1 LNHDA and CDR2 SQIVND (reference sequence). V dropped 0 bases and J dropped 2 bases, with 19 bases sitting between them. The CDR3 nucleotides read TGTGCCAGTAGTATAGACCCAGGTCGGGGTTACAGCAACTATGGCTACACCTTC. Protein product: CASSIDPGRGYSNYGYTF.

The rearrangement joins TRBV4-2 to TRBJ1-1; D remains unclear. The CDR3 covers 14 residues. Germline V gene data show CDR1 as LGHNA and CDR2 as YNFKEQ. The V gene lost 0 bases and the J gene lost 4 bases, with 9 bases spanning the gap. In DNA form, the CDR3 reads TGTGCCAGCAGCCAAGAGGGCCTTGGCACTGAAGCTTTCTTT. It specifies CASSQEGLGTEAFF.

CDR3 in amino acids: CASSVDGQGYEQYF. CDR3 DNA sequence: TGTGCCAGCAGCGTAGACGGACAGGGCTACGAGCAGTACTTC. The chain links TRBV9 to TRBJ2-5, with 8 bases aligning to TRBD1. The J call may be mistaken, given a closer DNA end match to TRBJ2-7. CDR3 length equals 14 residues. The germline V gene has CDR1 SGDLS and CDR2 YYNGEE.

The chain combines TRBV9 with TRBJ2-1; 9 bases are a match to TRBD2. V was pared by 3 bases and J by 0 bases, with 4 bases of the junction left unmatched. This CDR3 is built from 16 residues. Germline loops: CDR1 SGDLS, CDR2 YYNGEE. In nucleotides, the CDR3 is TGTGCCAGCAGCGCTTCTAGCGGGGTCTCCTACAATGAGCAGTTCTTC. Amino acid sequence: CASSASSGVSYNEQFF.

The chain combines TRBV5-1 with TRBJ2-1, with 10 positions matching TRBD2. This CDR3 is 15 amino acids long. Germline trimming cut 2 bases from V and 6 bases from J; bases unmatched to any gene: 5. Germline loops: CDR1 SGHRS, CDR2 YFSETQ. CDR3 sequence reads: CASSLLAGLGNEQFF. The CDR3 DNA follows: TGCGCCAGCAGCTTACTAGCGGGACTCGGCAATGAGCAGTTCTTC.